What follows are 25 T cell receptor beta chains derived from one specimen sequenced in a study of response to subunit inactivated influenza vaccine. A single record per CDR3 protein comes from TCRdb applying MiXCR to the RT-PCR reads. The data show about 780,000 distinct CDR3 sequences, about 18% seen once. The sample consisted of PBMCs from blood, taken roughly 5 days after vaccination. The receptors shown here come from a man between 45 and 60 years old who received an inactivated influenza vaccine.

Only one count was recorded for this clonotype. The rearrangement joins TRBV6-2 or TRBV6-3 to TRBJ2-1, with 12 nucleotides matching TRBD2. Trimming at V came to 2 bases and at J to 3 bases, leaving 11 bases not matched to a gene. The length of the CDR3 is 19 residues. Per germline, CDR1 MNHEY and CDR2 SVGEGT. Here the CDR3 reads CASSYTLPSGRGYYNEQFF. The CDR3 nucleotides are TGTGCCAGCAGTTACACCTTACCTAGCGGGAGGGGATACTACAATGAGCAGTTCTTC.

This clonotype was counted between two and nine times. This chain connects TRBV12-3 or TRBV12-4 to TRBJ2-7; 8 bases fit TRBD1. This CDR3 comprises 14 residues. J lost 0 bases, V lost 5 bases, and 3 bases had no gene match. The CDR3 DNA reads TGTGCCAGCAGTATCGGACAGGGCTCCTACGAGCAGTACTTC. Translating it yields CASSIGQGSYEQYF.

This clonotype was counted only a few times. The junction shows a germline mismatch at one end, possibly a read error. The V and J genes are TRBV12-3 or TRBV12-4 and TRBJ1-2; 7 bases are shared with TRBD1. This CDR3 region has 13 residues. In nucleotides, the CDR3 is TGTGCCAGCAGTTTCGGTGGGACAGATCGGCCCTCCTTC. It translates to CASSFGGTDRPSF.

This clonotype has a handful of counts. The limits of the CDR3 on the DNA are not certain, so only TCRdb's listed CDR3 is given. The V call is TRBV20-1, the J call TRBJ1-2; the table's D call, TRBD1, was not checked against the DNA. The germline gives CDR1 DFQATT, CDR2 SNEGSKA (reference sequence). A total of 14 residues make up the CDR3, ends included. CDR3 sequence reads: CSTSGDRTNYGYTF.

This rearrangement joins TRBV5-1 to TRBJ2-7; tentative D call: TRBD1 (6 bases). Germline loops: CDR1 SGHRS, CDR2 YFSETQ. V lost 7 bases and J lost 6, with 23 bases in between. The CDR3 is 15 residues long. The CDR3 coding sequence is TGCGCCAGCTACAGGGATGGGGTTACGGGGAGCGAGCAGTACTTC. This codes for CASYRDGVTGSEQYF.

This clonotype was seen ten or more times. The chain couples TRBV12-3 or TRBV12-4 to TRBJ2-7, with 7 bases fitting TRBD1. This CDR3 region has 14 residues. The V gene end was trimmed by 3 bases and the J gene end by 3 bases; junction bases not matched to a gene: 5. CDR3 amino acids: CASSFQTGRYEQYF. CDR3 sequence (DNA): TGTGCCAGCAGTTTTCAGACAGGGCGCTACGAGCAGTACTTC.

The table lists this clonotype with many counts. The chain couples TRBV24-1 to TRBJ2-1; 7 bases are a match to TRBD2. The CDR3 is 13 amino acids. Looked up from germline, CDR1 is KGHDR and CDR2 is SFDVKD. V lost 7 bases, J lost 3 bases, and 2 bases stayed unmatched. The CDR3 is CATSGTNYNEQFF. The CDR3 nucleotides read TGTGCCACCAGCGGGACTAACTACAATGAGCAGTTCTTC.

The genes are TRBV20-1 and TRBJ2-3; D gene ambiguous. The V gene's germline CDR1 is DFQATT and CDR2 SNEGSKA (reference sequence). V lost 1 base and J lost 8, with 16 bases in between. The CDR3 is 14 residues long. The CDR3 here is CSARAAQAAPTQYF. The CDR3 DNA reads TGCAGTGCTAGAGCCGCGCAGGCAGCCCCTACGCAGTATTTT.

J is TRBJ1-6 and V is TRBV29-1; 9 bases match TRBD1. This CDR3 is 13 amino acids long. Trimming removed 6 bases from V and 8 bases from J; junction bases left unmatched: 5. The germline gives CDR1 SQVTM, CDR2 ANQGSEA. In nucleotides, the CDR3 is TGCAGCGTGGGACAGGGCTGGGATTCACCCCTCCACTTT. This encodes CSVGQGWDSPLHF.

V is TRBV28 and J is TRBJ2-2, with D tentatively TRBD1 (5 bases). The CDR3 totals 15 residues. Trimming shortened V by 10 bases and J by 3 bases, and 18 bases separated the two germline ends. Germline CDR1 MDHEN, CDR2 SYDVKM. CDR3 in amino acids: CAMGAGLLYTGELFF. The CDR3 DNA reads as TGTGCCATGGGCGCAGGGCTCCTGTACACCGGGGAGCTGTTTTTT.

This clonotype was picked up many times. The CDR3 DNA follows: TGTGCCAGCAGTTCCTTAACGGCCTCCTACAATGAGCAGTTCTTC. Residues: CASSSLTASYNEQFF. The V call is TRBV7-3, the J call TRBJ2-1; no clear D. The V gene lost 6 bases and the J gene lost 0 bases, with 12 bases spanning the gap. The CDR3 totals 15 residues. Germline V CDR1 and CDR2: SGHTA, FQGTGA.

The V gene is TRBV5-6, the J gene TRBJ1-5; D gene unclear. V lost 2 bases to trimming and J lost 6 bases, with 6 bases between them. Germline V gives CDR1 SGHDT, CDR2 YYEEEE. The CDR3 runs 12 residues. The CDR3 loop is CASSFLSQPQHF. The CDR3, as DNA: TGTGCCAGCAGCTTTTTATCTCAGCCCCAGCATTTT. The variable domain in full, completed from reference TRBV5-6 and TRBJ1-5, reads DAGVTQSPTHLIKTRGQQVTLRCSPKSGHDTVSWYQQALGQGPQFIFQYYEEEERQRGNFPDRFSGHQFPNYSSELNVNALLLGDSALYLCASSFLSQPQHFGDGTRLSIL.

The CDR3 here is CASSIGRTANYEQYF. The CDR3 region has the DNA TGTGCCAGTAGTATAGGGAGGACAGCTAACTACGAGCAGTACTTC. The V and J genes are TRBV19 and TRBJ2-7; the D gene is possibly TRBD1 (6 bases). Germline CDR1 reads LNHDA; CDR2 reads SQIVND (reference sequence). The CDR3 has 15 amino acids. The ends were cut back, 1 base at V and 3 bases at J, with 13 bases in the middle.

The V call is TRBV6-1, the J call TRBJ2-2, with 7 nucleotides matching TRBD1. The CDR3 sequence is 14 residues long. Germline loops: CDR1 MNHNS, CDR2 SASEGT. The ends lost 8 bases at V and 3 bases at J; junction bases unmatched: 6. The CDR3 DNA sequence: TGTGCCAGCCAAAAGCAGGGGGACACCGGGGAGCTGTTTTTT. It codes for CASQKQGDTGELFF.

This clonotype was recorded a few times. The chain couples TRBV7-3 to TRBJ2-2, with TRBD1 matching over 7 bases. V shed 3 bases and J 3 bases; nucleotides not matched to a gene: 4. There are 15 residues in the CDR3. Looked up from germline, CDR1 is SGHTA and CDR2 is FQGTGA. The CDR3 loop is CASSLGTAYTGELFF. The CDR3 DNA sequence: TGTGCCAGCAGCTTGGGGACAGCCTACACCGGGGAGCTGTTTTTT.

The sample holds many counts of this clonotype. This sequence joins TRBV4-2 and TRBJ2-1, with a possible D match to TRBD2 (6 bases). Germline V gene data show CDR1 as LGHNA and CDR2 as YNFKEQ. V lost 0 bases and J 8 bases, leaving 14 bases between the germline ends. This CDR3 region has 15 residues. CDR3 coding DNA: TGTGCCAGCAGCCAAGATCCGGCTAGCGTCTATGAGCAGTTCTTC. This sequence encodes CASSQDPASVYEQFF.

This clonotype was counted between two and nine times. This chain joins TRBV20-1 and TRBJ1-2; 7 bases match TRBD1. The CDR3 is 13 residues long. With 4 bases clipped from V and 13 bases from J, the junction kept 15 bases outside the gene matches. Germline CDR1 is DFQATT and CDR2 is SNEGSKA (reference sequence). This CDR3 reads CSATTGPPPALTF. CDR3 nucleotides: TGCAGTGCTACGACAGGGCCGCCCCCCGCGCTCACCTTC.

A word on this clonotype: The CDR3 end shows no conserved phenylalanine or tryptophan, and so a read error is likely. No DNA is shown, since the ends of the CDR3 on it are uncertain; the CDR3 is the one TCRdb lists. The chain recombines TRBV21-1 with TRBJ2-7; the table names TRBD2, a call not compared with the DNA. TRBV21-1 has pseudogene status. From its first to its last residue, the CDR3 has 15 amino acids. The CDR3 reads CASRLEPRRGDRAGI.

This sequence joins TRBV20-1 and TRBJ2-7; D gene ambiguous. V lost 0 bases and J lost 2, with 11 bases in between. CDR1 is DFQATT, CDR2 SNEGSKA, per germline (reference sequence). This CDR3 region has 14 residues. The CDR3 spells CSARDFQTPYEQYF. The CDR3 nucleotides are TGCAGTGCTAGAGATTTCCAAACCCCCTACGAGCAGTACTTC.

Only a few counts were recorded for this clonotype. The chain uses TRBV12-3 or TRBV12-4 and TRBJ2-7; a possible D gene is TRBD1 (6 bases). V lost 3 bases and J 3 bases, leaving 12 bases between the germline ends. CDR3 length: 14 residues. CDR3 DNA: TGTGCCAGCAGTTTTGGGACAACGAGCTACGAGCAGTACTTC. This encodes CASSFGTTSYEQYF.

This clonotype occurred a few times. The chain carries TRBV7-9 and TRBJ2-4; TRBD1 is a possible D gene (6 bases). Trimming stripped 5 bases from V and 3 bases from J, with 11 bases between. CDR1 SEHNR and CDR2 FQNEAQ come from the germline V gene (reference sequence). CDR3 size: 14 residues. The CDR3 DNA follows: TGTGCCAGCAGCCCCGGACAGTACAAAAACATTCAGTACTTC. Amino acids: CASSPGQYKNIQYF.

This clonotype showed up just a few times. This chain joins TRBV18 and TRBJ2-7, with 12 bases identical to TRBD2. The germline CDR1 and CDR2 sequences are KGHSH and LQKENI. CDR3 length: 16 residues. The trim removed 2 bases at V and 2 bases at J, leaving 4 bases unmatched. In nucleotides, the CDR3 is TGTGCCAGCTCACCAGTGCTAGCGGGAGGGACCTACGAGCAGTACTTC. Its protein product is CASSPVLAGGTYEQYF.

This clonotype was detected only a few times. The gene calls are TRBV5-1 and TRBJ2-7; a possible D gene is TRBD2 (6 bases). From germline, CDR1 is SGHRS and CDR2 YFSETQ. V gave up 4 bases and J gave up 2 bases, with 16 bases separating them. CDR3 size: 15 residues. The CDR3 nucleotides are TGCGCCAGCAGCCCTGGGACTTTACCCACCTACGAGCAGTACTTC. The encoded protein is CASSPGTLPTYEQYF.

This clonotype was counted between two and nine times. The CDR3 nucleotides are TGTGCCAGCAGCCAAGGACTAGCGGGGGGAGTTCAGACCCAGTACTTC. Its protein is CASSQGLAGGVQTQYF. The genes are TRBV3-1 and TRBJ2-5, with 13 positions matching TRBD2. Per the germline V gene, CDR1 is LGHDT and CDR2 is YNNKEL (reference sequence). J lost 6 bases, V lost 1 base, and 5 bases had no gene match. The CDR3 runs to 16 residues.

The CDR3 nucleotides read TGCGCCAGCAGCCAAGAGGGCGGGAGGGAAGGGGAGCAGTTCTTC. Translating gives CASSQEGGREGEQFF. The chain recombines TRBV4-3 with TRBJ2-1; TRBD2 matches at 9 bases. V shed 0 bases and J 10 bases; nucleotides not matched to a gene: 7. The CDR3 is made up of 15 amino acids. CDR1 is LGHNA and CDR2 is YSLEER in the germline V gene.